Shown below are 29 T cell receptor beta chains from a single sample sequenced in a study of T-cell memory formation after mild COVID-19. TCRdb processed the 5' RACE reads anew with MiXCR; each CDR3 protein has one entry. The sample shows 65,000 to 95,000 distinct CDR3 sequences, 9.5% to 15% of them seen only once. Source material: PBMCs or a T cell subset sorted from them (not recorded which). These receptors were obtained from a man aged 18 to 35 who had mild COVID-19 (a few samples of this study predate the infection). Cell type and time point are not known.

This clonotype has only a few counts. The chain links TRBV9 to TRBJ1-1; possibly TRBD1 for D (5 bases). V lost 4 bases, J lost 1 base, and 17 bases lay in between. Germline V CDR1 and CDR2: SGDLS, YYNGEE. The CDR3 totals 16 residues. In nucleotides, the CDR3 is TGTGCCAGCAGCCGGCTCCCGGGACCCAGGAACACTGAAGCTTTCTTT. Translated, it gives CASSRLPGPRNTEAFF.

This rearrangement joins TRBV4-3 to TRBJ1-1, with D hard to call. The V end was cut by 0 bases, the J end by 4 bases, with 12 bases between. Germline V CDR1 and CDR2: LGHNA, YSLEER. The CDR3 runs 15 residues. Here the CDR3 reads CASSQEGSPSTEAFF. The CDR3, as DNA: TGCGCCAGCAGCCAAGAGGGGAGTCCCAGCACTGAAGCTTTCTTT.

This clonotype has a handful of counts. The rearrangement links TRBV5-1 to TRBJ1-3, with D maybe TRBD1 (5 bases). Trimming took off 6 bases at V and 0 bases at J, with 7 bases between the two ends. Germline CDR1 and CDR2: SGHRS and YFSETQ. CDR3 size: 13 residues. This CDR3 is CASKGDSGNTIYF. CDR3 coding DNA: TGCGCCAGCAAAGGGGACTCTGGAAACACCATATATTTT.

This clonotype was counted between two and nine times. The rearrangement links TRBV7-3 to TRBJ2-2; 10 nucleotides agree with TRBD2. CDR1 and CDR2 (germline): SGHTA, FQGTGA. V lost 4 bases, J lost 3 bases, and 8 bases stayed unmatched. This CDR3 spans 17 amino acids. Here the CDR3 reads CASSSGTSVGHTGELFF. CDR3 DNA: TGTGCCAGCAGCTCCGGGACTAGCGTAGGCCACACCGGGGAGCTGTTTTTT.

The chain joins TRBV13 to TRBJ1-2, with TRBD1 matching 7 bases. The junction had 8 bases not matched to a gene; V was cut back by 3 bases and J by 7 bases. In germline, CDR1 is PRHDT, CDR2 FYEKMQ (reference sequence). CDR3 length: 14 amino acids. The CDR3 DNA sequence: TGTGCCAGCAGCTTCAGGGGGGATCTTGCTGGCTACACCTTC. Translated: CASSFRGDLAGYTF.

The chain recombines TRBV24-1 with TRBJ2-1; no firm D call. The V gene's germline CDR1 is KGHDR and CDR2 SFDVKD. The CDR3 extends over 14 amino acids. V was pared by 7 bases and J by 6 bases, with 15 bases between. The CDR3 coding sequence is TGTGCCACCAGCCCAGGTGGTAGCCTCAATGAGCAGTTCTTC. It codes for CATSPGGSLNEQFF.

This clonotype was seen a handful of times. The CDR3 nucleotides read TGTGCCAGCAGTACCGGGCCGGGGGCCGGGGAGCTGTTTTTT. Translated, it gives CASSTGPGAGELFF. V usage is TRBV28 and J usage is TRBJ2-2; TRBD2 is a possible D gene (6 bases). This CDR3 comprises 14 residues. CDR1 and CDR2 from the germline V gene are MDHEN and SYDVKM. V lost 5 bases and J 6 bases, leaving 13 bases between the germline ends.

This clonotype was counted only a few times. The rearrangement uses TRBV6-1 and TRBJ2-3; TRBD2 matches 7 bases. Per the germline V gene, CDR1 is MNHNS and CDR2 is SASEGT. Trimming took 2 bases from V and 2 from J; bases not matched to a gene: 13. CDR3 size: 18 residues. Here the CDR3 DNA reads TGTGCCAGCAGTGAAAGGCCCGAAGCGGGGACTCTCACAGATACGCAGTATTTT. Translation gives CASSERPEAGTLTDTQYF.

The rearrangement joins TRBV9 to TRBJ2-3; D unresolved. V lost 6 bases, J lost 3 bases, and 14 bases lay in between. This CDR3 spans 14 amino acids. Germline V gene lookup returns CDR1 SGDLS and CDR2 YYNGEE. The CDR3 DNA reads TGTGCCAGCACGGGTGATTGGGATACAGATACGCAGTATTTT. Its translation: CASTGDWDTDTQYF.

This rearrangement joins TRBV3-1 to TRBJ2-5, with a possible D match to TRBD2 (6 bases). The CDR3 is made up of 14 amino acids. V lost 4 bases to trimming and J lost 1 base, with 10 bases between them. Per the germline V gene, CDR1 is LGHDT and CDR2 is YNNKEL (reference sequence). As DNA, the CDR3 is TGTGCCAGCAGCCCCCGGGGGACCCAAGAGACCCAGTACTTC. Encoded protein: CASSPRGTQETQYF.

This rearrangement joins TRBV6-5 to TRBJ2-7, with D possibly being TRBD1 (6 bases). This CDR3 is built from 14 residues. Germline loops: CDR1 MNHEY, CDR2 SVGAGI. V lost 6 bases and J lost 0, with 12 bases in between. Here the CDR3 DNA reads TGTGCCAGCAGCCCGGGACACGGCTCCTACGAGCAGTACTTC. Translation: CASSPGHGSYEQYF.

DNA for the CDR3: TGTGCCAGCAGTTACCAATATTCACCCCTCCACTTT. It codes for CASSYQYSPLHF. This chain joins TRBV6-6 and TRBJ1-6; no clear D gene. This CDR3 is built from 12 residues. Germline V gene lookup returns CDR1 MNHNY and CDR2 SVGAGI (reference sequence). V was cut by 2 bases and J by 8 bases, with 4 bases left in between.

J is TRBJ1-1 and V is TRBV9; tentative D call: TRBD1 (5 bases). Between the trimmed V and J ends, which lost 3 bases and 1 base, there was a span of 16 bases. The CDR3 is made up of 16 amino acids. Germline CDR1 SGDLS, CDR2 YYNGEE. The CDR3 here is CASSARQTPANTEAFF. Here the CDR3 DNA reads TGTGCCAGCAGCGCACGACAGACCCCCGCGAACACTGAAGCTTTCTTT.

This chain uses TRBV15 with TRBJ2-7; D perhaps matches TRBD1 (6 bases). V was shortened by 1 base and J by 8 bases, with 15 bases between the two germline ends. CDR3 length: 14 residues. Germline CDR1 reads LNHNV; CDR2 reads YYDKDF (reference sequence). CDR3 amino acids: CATSRANQGFKQYF. CDR3 bases: TGTGCCACCAGCAGAGCCAACCAGGGGTTCAAGCAGTACTTC.

This chain joins TRBV5-1 and TRBJ2-5; 7 bases fit TRBD1. The CDR3 covers 14 residues. The V gene end was trimmed by 5 bases and the J gene end by 3 bases; junction bases not matched to a gene: 7. The V gene's germline CDR1 is SGHRS and CDR2 YFSETQ. CDR3 region: CASSSGQDEETQYF. CDR3 DNA: TGCGCCAGCAGTTCCGGACAGGATGAAGAGACCCAGTACTTC.

V usage is TRBV12-3 or TRBV12-4 and J usage is TRBJ2-2; D remains unclear. This CDR3 is built from 16 residues. V shed 3 bases and J shed 0 bases, with 11 bases lying between them. CDR3 sequence: CASSFPETPNTGELFF. The CDR3 bases are TGTGCCAGCAGTTTCCCCGAGACACCGAACACCGGGGAGCTGTTTTTT.

The chain uses TRBV4-2 and TRBJ2-4; D possibly uses TRBD1 or TRBD2 (6 bases each). Trimming cost V 2 bases and J 5 bases, with 13 bases left between them. The CDR3 is 15 residues long. The germline CDR1 and CDR2 sequences are LGHNA and YNFKEQ. CDR3 sequence (DNA): TGTGCCAGCAGCCAACCCGACAGGAGGGAAAACATTCAGTACTTC. As protein: CASSQPDRRENIQYF.

This clonotype showed up just a few times. This sequence joins TRBV5-1 and TRBJ1-5; TRBD1 agrees at 7 bases. Germline values: CDR1 SGHRS, CDR2 YFSETQ. J gave up 5 bases and V 4 bases, and 9 bases lay outside the gene matches. The length of the CDR3 is 15 residues. The CDR3 nucleotides are TGCGCCAGCAGCCCGACAGGGTTCTGGGATCAGCCCCAGCATTTT. Amino acid sequence: CASSPTGFWDQPQHF. Complete variable domain (other parts from reference TRBV5-1 and TRBJ1-5): KAGVTQTPRYLIKTRGQQVTLSCSPISGHRSVSWYQQTPGQGLQFLFEYFSETQRNKGNFPGRFSGRQFSNSRSEMNVSTLELGDSALYLCASSPTGFWDQPQHFGDGTRLSIL.

A few counts support this clonotype. The chain combines TRBV29-1 with TRBJ2-2; no clear D. The CDR3 is 14 residues long. V was shortened by 5 bases and J by 0 bases, with 10 bases between the two germline ends. Looked up from germline, CDR1 is SQVTM and CDR2 is ANQGSEA. The CDR3 region has the DNA TGCAGCGTTCTACCCGACGCGAACACCGGGGAGCTGTTTTTT. Translation gives CSVLPDANTGELFF.

The chain combines TRBV4-1 with TRBJ2-1, with D possibly called TRBD1 or TRBD2 (6 bases each). This CDR3 is built from 13 residues. Trimming took off 8 bases at V and 6 bases at J, with 14 bases between the two ends. Germline CDR1 and CDR2: MGHRA and YSYEKL. Written as DNA, the CDR3 is TGCGCCAGCGGACGGGGGCCCTCCAATGAGCAGTTCTTC. This codes for CASGRGPSNEQFF.

A few counts support this clonotype. The J gene is TRBJ2-6, the V gene TRBV7-9; D not certain. CDR3 size: 19 residues. The germline V and J ends were trimmed by 5 bases and 0 bases, with 20 bases remaining between them. CDR1 SEHNR and CDR2 FQNEAQ come from the germline V gene (reference sequence). In DNA, the CDR3 is TGTGCCAGCAGCGGCGAGTGGAAGGTCCGAAGCTCTGGGGCCAACGTCCTGACTTTC. Translation: CASSGEWKVRSSGANVLTF.

This clonotype was found a few times. CDR3 nucleotides: TGTGCCAGCAGCTTACTGGGGAACGGGGAGCTGTTTTTT. This codes for CASSLLGNGELFF. V gene TRBV7-6 combines with J gene TRBJ2-2; no firm D call. Per germline, CDR1 SGHVS and CDR2 FNYEAQ. V lost 2 bases and J lost 7, with 8 bases in between. This CDR3 has 13 residues.

This clonotype was detected ten times or more. The chain employs TRBV7-9 and TRBJ2-2; tentative D call: TRBD2 (6 bases). This CDR3 has 16 amino acids. V shed 5 bases and J shed 2 bases, with 15 bases lying between them. Germline assignment: CDR1 SEHNR and CDR2 FQNEAQ (reference sequence). The CDR3 is CASSPPSGLNTGELFF. The CDR3, as DNA: TGTGCCAGCAGCCCACCTTCGGGACTCAACACCGGGGAGCTGTTTTTT.

This chain uses TRBV2 with TRBJ2-5, with 10 nucleotides matching TRBD1. From germline, CDR1 is SNHLY and CDR2 FYNNEI. CDR3 length: 15 residues. J gave up 3 bases and V 5 bases, and 6 bases lay outside the gene matches. The CDR3 spells CASSPTGTGEETQYF. CDR3 sequence (DNA): TGTGCCAGCAGTCCGACCGGGACAGGGGAAGAGACCCAGTACTTC.

The CDR3 reads CASSSPDRPLNTEAFF. CDR3 DNA: TGTGCCAGCAGTTCCCCTGACAGACCTCTGAACACTGAAGCTTTCTTT. The chain uses TRBV6-6 and TRBJ1-1; TRBD1 might be the D (5 bases). The CDR3 loop spans 16 amino acids. The V end lost 4 bases, the J end lost 0 bases, and 15 bases lay between the germline ends. CDR1 is MNHNY, CDR2 SVGAGI, per germline (reference sequence).

This clonotype showed up just a few times. The rearrangement uses TRBV19 and TRBJ2-2; D gene ambiguous. Trimming removed 0 bases from V and 4 bases from J, with 3 bases in between. The CDR3 is 13 residues long. Looked up from germline, CDR1 is LNHDA and CDR2 is SQIVND (reference sequence). The CDR3 nucleotides read TGTGCCAGTAGTATAGATAGCACCGGGGAGCTGTTTTTT. This encodes CASSIDSTGELFF. Based on the CDR3 plus reference TRBV19 and TRBJ2-2, the full variable domain is DGGITQSPKYLFRKEGQNVTLSCEQNLNHDAMYWYRQDPGQGLRLIYYSQIVNDFQKGDIAEGYSVSREKKESFPLTVTSAQKNPTAFYLCASSIDSTGELFFGEGSRLTVL.

This chain uses TRBV19 with TRBJ2-5; D is possibly TRBD2 (5 bases). The CDR3 loop spans 13 amino acids. Between the trimmed V and J ends, which lost 3 bases and 9 bases, there was a span of 14 bases. The germline V gene encodes CDR1 LNHDA and CDR2 SQIVND (reference sequence). In DNA form, the CDR3 reads TGTGCCAGTAGTATCCCACTAGTCTTGGCCCAGTACTTC. Translated, it gives CASSIPLVLAQYF.

This chain links TRBV19 with TRBJ1-2; TRBD1 aligns across 10 bases. J was trimmed by 4 bases and V by 6 bases; bases with no gene match: 8. The CDR3 is 15 amino acids. Germline CDR1 is LNHDA and CDR2 is SQIVND (reference sequence). CDR3: CASRAGTGVGYGYTF. The CDR3, as DNA: TGTGCCAGTAGGGCCGGGACAGGGGTTGGCTATGGCTACACCTTC.

This clonotype has more than one count but fewer than ten. The chain joins TRBV7-2 to TRBJ2-1; 8 bases match TRBD2. Germline V gene sequence: CDR1 SGHTA, CDR2 FQGNSA. CDR3 length equals 16 residues. V was pared by 1 base and J by 4 bases, with 6 bases of the junction left unmatched. The CDR3 sequence: CASSLGSAGEYNEQFF. The CDR3 region has the DNA TGTGCCAGCAGCTTAGGGTCAGCGGGGGAGTACAATGAGCAGTTCTTC.